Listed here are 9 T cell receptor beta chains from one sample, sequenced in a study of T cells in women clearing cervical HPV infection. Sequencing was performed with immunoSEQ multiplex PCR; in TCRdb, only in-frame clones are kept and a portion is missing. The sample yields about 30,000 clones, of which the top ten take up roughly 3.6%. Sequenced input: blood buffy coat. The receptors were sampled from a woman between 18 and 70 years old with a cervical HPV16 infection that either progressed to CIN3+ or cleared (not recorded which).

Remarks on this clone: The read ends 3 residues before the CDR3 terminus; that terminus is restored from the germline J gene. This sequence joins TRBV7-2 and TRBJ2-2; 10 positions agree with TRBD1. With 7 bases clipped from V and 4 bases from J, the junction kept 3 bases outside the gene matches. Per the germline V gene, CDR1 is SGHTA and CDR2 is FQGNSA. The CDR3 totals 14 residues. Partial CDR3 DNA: TGTGCCAGCACCGGGACAGGGGTCACCGGGGAG. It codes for CASTGTGVTGE. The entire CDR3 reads CASTGTGVTGELFF.

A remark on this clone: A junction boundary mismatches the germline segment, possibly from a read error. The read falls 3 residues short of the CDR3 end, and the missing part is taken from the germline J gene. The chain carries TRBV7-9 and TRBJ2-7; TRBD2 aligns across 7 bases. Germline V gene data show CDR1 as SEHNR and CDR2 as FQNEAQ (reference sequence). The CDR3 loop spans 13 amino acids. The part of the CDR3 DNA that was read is TGTGCCAGCAGTTTAGGACTAGAGTACGAG. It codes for CASSLGLEYE. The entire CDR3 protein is CASSLGLEYEQYF.

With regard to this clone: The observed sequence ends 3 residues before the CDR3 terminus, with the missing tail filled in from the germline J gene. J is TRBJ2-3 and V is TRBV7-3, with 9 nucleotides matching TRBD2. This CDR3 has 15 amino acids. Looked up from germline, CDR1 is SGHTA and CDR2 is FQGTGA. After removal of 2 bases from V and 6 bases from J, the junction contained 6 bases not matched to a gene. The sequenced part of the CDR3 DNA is TGTGCCAGCAGCTTATCGGGACTAGCAGAGGATACG. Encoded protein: CASSLSGLAEDT. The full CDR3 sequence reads CASSLSGLAEDTQYF. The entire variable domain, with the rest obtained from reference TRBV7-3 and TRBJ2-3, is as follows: GAGVSQTPSNKVTEKGKYVELRCDPISGHTALYWYRQSLGQGPEFLIYFQGTGAADDSGLPNDRFFAVRPEGSVSTLKIQRTERGDSAVYLCASSLSGLAEDTQYFGPGTRLTVL.

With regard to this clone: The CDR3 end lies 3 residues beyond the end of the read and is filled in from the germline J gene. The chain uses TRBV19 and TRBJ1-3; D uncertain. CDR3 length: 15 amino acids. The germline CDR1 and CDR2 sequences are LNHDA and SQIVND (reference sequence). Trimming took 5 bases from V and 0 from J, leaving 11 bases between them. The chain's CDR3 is CASSLAVHSGNTIYF. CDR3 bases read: TGTGCCAGTAGTTTGGCGGTTCACTCTGGAAACACC.

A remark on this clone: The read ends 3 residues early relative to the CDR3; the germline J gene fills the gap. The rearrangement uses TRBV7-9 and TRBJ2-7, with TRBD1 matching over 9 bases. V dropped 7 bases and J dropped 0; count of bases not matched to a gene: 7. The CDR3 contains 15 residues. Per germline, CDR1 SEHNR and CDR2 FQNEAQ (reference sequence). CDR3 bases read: TGTGCCAGCATCGGGACAGGGACACGCTCCTACGAG. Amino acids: CASIGTGTRSYE. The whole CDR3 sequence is CASIGTGTRSYEQYF.

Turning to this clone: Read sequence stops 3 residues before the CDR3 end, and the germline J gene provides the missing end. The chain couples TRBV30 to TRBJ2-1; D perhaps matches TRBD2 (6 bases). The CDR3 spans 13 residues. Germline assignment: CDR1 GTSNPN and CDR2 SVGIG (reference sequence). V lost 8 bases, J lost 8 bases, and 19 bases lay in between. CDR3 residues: CAGSSRPGDEQFF. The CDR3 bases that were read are TGTGCCGGCTCCTCCCGACCGGGGGATGAG.

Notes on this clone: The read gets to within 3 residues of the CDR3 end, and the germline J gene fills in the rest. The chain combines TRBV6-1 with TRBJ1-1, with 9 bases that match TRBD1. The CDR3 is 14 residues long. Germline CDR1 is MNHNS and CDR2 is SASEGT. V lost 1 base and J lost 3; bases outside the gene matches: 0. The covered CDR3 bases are TGTGCCAGCAGTGAAGGACAGGGGGACACTGAA. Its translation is CASSEGQGDTE. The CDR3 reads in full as CASSEGQGDTEAFF.

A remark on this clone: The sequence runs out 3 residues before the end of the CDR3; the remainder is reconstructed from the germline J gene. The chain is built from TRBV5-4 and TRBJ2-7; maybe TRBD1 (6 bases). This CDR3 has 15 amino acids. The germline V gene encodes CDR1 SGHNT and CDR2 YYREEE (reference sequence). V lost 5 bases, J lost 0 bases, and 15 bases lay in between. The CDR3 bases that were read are TGTGCCAGCAGTCCTCAGGGGCCGAGCTCCTACGAG. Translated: CASSPQGPSSYE. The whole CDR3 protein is CASSPQGPSSYEQYF.

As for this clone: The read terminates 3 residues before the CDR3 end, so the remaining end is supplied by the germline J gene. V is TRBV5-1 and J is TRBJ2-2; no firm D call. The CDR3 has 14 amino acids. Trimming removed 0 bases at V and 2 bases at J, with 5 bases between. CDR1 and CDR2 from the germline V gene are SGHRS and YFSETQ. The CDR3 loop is CASSLGQNTGELFF. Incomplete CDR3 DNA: TGCGCCAGCAGCTTGGGACAAAACACCGGGGAG.